The 25 T cell receptor beta chains below were found in one sample sequenced in a study of blood T cell repertoires in COVID-19. Generated by immunoSEQ multiplex PCR, the TCRdb table keeps only in-frame clones and is missing some. The table lists 20,000 to 25,000 clones, approximately 79% of them singletons. The sequenced sample consisted of peripheral blood. All receptors come from a woman over 75 with acute or convalescent COVID-19.

This clone was recorded a few times. The chain joins TRBV6-5 to TRBJ2-7; a possible D gene is TRBD2 (5 bases). V was trimmed by 6 bases and J by 0 bases, leaving 15 bases between them. From germline, CDR1 is MNHEY and CDR2 SVGAGI. CDR3 size: 15 residues. The CDR3 loop is CASRGDGVGSYEQYF. The CDR3 bases are TGTGCCAGCAGGGGAGATGGGGTAGGCTCCTACGAGCAGTACTTC.

This chain connects TRBV30 to TRBJ2-1, with TRBD2 identical over 10 bases. CDR1 GTSNPN and CDR2 SVGIG come from the germline V gene (reference sequence). CDR3 length: 17 residues. Unmatched junction bases numbered 11, after V lost 1 base and J lost 5 bases. The CDR3, as DNA: TGTGCCTGGAGTGGAAGCGGGAGGGCCTCTTTCAACAATGAGCAGTTCTTC. Amino acids: CAWSGSGRASFNNEQFF.

This clone was picked up one time. V gene TRBV3-1 (or the pseudogene TRBV3-2) combines with J gene TRBJ1-1, with D maybe TRBD1 (6 bases). V was shortened by 2 bases and J by 2 bases, with 15 bases between the two germline ends. The CDR3 consists of 16 residues. The germline CDR1 and CDR2 sequences are LGHDT and YNNKEL (reference sequence). The CDR3 here is CASSQMGNRDNTEAFF. DNA of the CDR3: TGTGCCAGCAGCCAAATGGGTAACAGGGACAACACTGAAGCTTTCTTT.

The rearrangement uses TRBV24-1 and TRBJ1-2, with D hard to call. The germline V gene encodes CDR1 KGHDR and CDR2 SFDVKD. V was clipped by 3 bases and J by 8 bases, with 18 bases between them. The CDR3 is 15 amino acids. Here the CDR3 reads CATSDTTEDGPGYTF. In nucleotides, the CDR3 is TGTGCCACCAGTGATACCACAGAAGATGGGCCCGGCTACACCTTC.

V and J are TRBV29-1 and TRBJ2-1; TRBD2 is a possible D gene (5 bases). V was clipped by 3 bases and J by 4 bases, with 13 bases between them. CDR1 is SQVTM and CDR2 is ANQGSEA in the germline V gene. The CDR3 runs to 14 residues. The CDR3 reads CSVEGEAVYNEQFF. CDR3 in DNA: TGCAGCGTTGAGGGTGAAGCGGTGTACAATGAGCAGTTCTTC.

A single count supports this clone. The chain links TRBV7-9 to TRBJ1-1, with 10 bases identical to TRBD1. V shed 0 bases, J shed 2 bases, and the junction held 3 bases outside the gene matches. In germline, CDR1 is SEHNR, CDR2 FQNEAQ (reference sequence). This CDR3 spans 16 amino acids. The CDR3 DNA reads TGTGCCAGCAGCTTAGCCTCGACAGGGGGCAACACTGAAGCTTTCTTT. This translates into CASSLASTGGNTEAFF. Variable domain in full (rest from reference TRBV7-9 and TRBJ1-1): DTGVSQNPRHKITKRGQNVTFRCDPISEHNRLYWYRQTLGQGPEFLTYFQNEAQLEKSRLLSDRFSAERPKGSFSTLEIQRTEQGDSAMYLCASSLASTGGNTEAFFGQGTRLTVV.

This CDR3 reads CASSAGIHTEAFF. CDR3 in DNA: TGTGCCAGCAGTGCGGGGATCCACACTGAAGCTTTCTTT. The chain couples TRBV2 to TRBJ1-1; D gene ambiguous. This CDR3 spans 13 amino acids. With 4 bases removed from V and 3 bases from J, the gap between germline ends came to 9 bases. Germline lookup yields CDR1 SNHLY and CDR2 FYNNEI.

This sequence joins TRBV6-5 and TRBJ1-6; D not resolved. The ends were cut back, 6 bases at V and 9 bases at J, with 15 bases in the middle. CDR1 and CDR2 from the germline V gene are MNHEY and SVGAGI. The CDR3 covers 14 residues. The CDR3: CASSPQRERSPLHF. CDR3 in DNA: TGTGCCAGCAGCCCACAGAGGGAACGTTCACCCCTCCACTTT.

The chain links TRBV10-3 to TRBJ1-3; unclear D gene. V was pared by 4 bases and J by 0 bases, with 10 bases between. The CDR3 has 15 amino acids. Germline CDR1 ENHRY, CDR2 SYGVKD. CDR3 DNA sequence: TGTGCCATCAGTGCCGACATCTCCTCTGGAAACACCATATATTTT. It translates to CAISADISSGNTIYF.

This chain uses TRBV6-5 with TRBJ1-1; 7 positions agree with TRBD1. CDR1 is MNHEY, CDR2 SVGAGI, per germline. The CDR3 runs to 14 residues. V lost 6 bases, J lost 4 bases, and 8 bases stayed unmatched. The CDR3 DNA reads TGTGCCAGCAGAAACAGGGGAAGGGGCACTGAAGCTTTCTTT. Amino acids: CASRNRGRGTEAFF.

This chain joins TRBV6-5 and TRBJ2-1; maybe TRBD2 (5 bases). The CDR3 totals 14 residues. With 2 bases removed from V and 2 bases from J, the gap between germline ends came to 7 bases. Germline CDR1 and CDR2: MNHEY and SVGAGI. CDR3 DNA: TGTGCCAGCAGTTACAAGCGGACCTACAATGAGCAGTTCTTC. Encoded protein: CASSYKRTYNEQFF.

The chain couples TRBV3-1 (or the pseudogene TRBV3-2) to TRBJ2-1; 9 bases map to TRBD2. Germline loops: CDR1 LGHDT, CDR2 YNNKEL (reference sequence). J was trimmed by 6 bases and V by 6 bases; bases with no gene match: 9. The CDR3 has 15 residues. Here the CDR3 reads CASSAGWTSANEQFF. The CDR3 DNA reads as TGTGCCAGCAGTGCCGGTTGGACTAGCGCCAATGAGCAGTTCTTC.

The genes are TRBV5-6 and TRBJ1-6; tentatively, D is TRBD1 (5 bases). CDR3 length equals 16 residues. V shed 4 bases and J shed 0 bases, with 11 bases lying between them. The germline gives CDR1 SGHDT, CDR2 YYEEEE. The CDR3 sequence is CASSRDSSSYNSPLHF. The CDR3 nucleotides read TGTGCCAGCAGCCGGGACTCGAGCTCCTATAATTCACCCCTCCACTTT.

V and J are TRBV12-5 and TRBJ1-5; 10 bases line up with TRBD1. Trimming took 1 base from V and 5 from J; bases not matched to a gene: 2. Germline CDR1 is LGHNT and CDR2 is FRNRAP. The CDR3 runs 15 residues. The CDR3 is CASGLGQGADQPQHF. CDR3 sequence (DNA): TGTGCTAGTGGTTTGGGACAGGGGGCCGATCAGCCCCAGCATTTT.

The chain employs TRBV5-6 and TRBJ1-6; no clear D gene. CDR3 length: 13 amino acids. Looked up from germline, CDR1 is SGHDT and CDR2 is YYEEEE. Trimming took 2 bases from V and 10 from J, leaving 10 bases between them. CDR3: CASSFNSPSPLHF. CDR3 bases: TGTGCCAGCAGCTTTAATTCCCCCTCACCCCTCCACTTT.

This rearrangement joins TRBV7-3 to TRBJ2-2; the D gene is possibly TRBD2 (6 bases). Trimming removed 1 base at V and 7 bases at J, with 10 bases between. The CDR3 sequence is 14 residues long. The V gene's germline CDR1 is SGHTA and CDR2 FQGTGA. The CDR3 spells CASSLSPGDGELFF. CDR3 coding DNA: TGTGCCAGCAGCTTAAGTCCGGGGGACGGGGAGCTGTTTTTT.

The V and J genes are TRBV10-3 and TRBJ2-6, with D tentatively TRBD1 (5 bases). V gave up 8 bases and J gave up 4 bases, with 15 bases separating them. From germline, CDR1 is ENHRY and CDR2 SYGVKD. The CDR3 contains 15 residues. The CDR3 DNA is TGTGCCATCTCCTCAGGGCAGACGGGGGCCAACGTCCTGACTTTC. Protein sequence: CAISSGQTGANVLTF.

Notes on this clone: An end of the junction differs from the germline gene, which may be a read error. V is TRBV7-7 and J is TRBJ2-7, with 9 bases lining up with TRBD2. CDR1 is SSHAT and CDR2 is FNYEAQ in the germline V gene (reference sequence). This CDR3 region has 16 residues. CDR3 protein: CASSLAGARSPYEQYF. The DNA for the CDR3 is TGTGCTAGCAGCTTAGCGGGAGCTAGGTCACCCTACGAGCAGTACTTC.

Only one count was recorded for this clone. V is TRBV7-2 and J is TRBJ2-2; TRBD1 aligns across 7 bases. Per germline, CDR1 SGHTA and CDR2 FQGNSA. V gave up 2 bases and J gave up 6 bases; unmatched junction bases: 9. The CDR3 has 16 amino acids. CDR3 DNA sequence: TGTGCCAGCAGCTTAAATCAGGGGGTAGGAGCCGGGGAGCTGTTTTTT. Its protein is CASSLNQGVGAGELFF.

This rearrangement joins TRBV30 to TRBJ2-7, with 8 bases matching TRBD1. V shed 8 bases, J shed 2 bases, and the junction held 5 bases outside the gene matches. Germline V gene data show CDR1 as GTSNPN and CDR2 as SVGIG (reference sequence). The CDR3 loop spans 12 amino acids. CDR3 sequence reads: CAGSDRAYEQYF. Written as DNA, the CDR3 is TGTGCCGGATCGGACAGGGCCTACGAGCAGTACTTC.

The chain carries TRBV30 and TRBJ2-2, with D perhaps matching TRBD2 (6 bases). CDR1 and CDR2 from the germline V gene are GTSNPN and SVGIG (reference sequence). V lost 3 bases to trimming and J lost 4 bases, with 12 bases between them. The CDR3 consists of 14 residues. The CDR3 DNA reads as TGTGCCTGGAGAGGAGGGGTGGGCACCGGGGAGCTGTTTTTT. Translated, it gives CAWRGGVGTGELFF.

This sequence joins TRBV9 and TRBJ2-2, with 8 bases aligning to TRBD2. V lost 0 bases to trimming and J lost 6 bases; unmatched junction nucleotides: 1. This CDR3 spans 14 amino acids. Germline loops: CDR1 SGDLS, CDR2 YYNGEE. CDR3 coding DNA: TGTGCCAGCAGCGTAGTCGGGAGGGCCGGGGAGCTGTTTTTT. Translated: CASSVVGRAGELFF.

Written as DNA, the CDR3 is TGTGCCAGCAGCACGAGACCCAATAACAGGGACACTGAAGCTTTCTTT. Translation: CASSTRPNNRDTEAFF. The V call is TRBV11-2, the J call TRBJ1-1; tentatively, D is TRBD1 (6 bases). This CDR3 contains 16 residues. Germline V gene data show CDR1 as SGHAT and CDR2 as FQNNGV. The V gene lost 5 bases and the J gene lost 3 bases, with 19 bases spanning the gap.

The chain links TRBV30 to TRBJ1-1; 8 positions match TRBD1. The CDR3 totals 15 residues. Germline V gene lookup returns CDR1 GTSNPN and CDR2 SVGIG (reference sequence). J gave up 0 bases and V 3 bases, and 6 bases lay outside the gene matches. The CDR3 region is CAWSWTGIMNTEAFF. The CDR3 DNA sequence: TGTGCCTGGAGCTGGACAGGGATCATGAACACTGAAGCTTTCTTT.

The rearrangement uses TRBV7-2 and TRBJ2-1, with D maybe TRBD2 (5 bases). V lost 3 bases, J lost 8 bases, and 17 bases lay in between. Germline V gene lookup returns CDR1 SGHTA and CDR2 FQGNSA. The CDR3 covers 15 residues. The CDR3 DNA reads as TGTGCCAGCAGCTTCCGGGCCGGGATTTTCGATGAGCAGTTCTTC. Translated: CASSFRAGIFDEQFF. Combining the CDR3 with reference TRBV7-2 and TRBJ2-1 gives the whole variable domain GAGVSQSPSNKVTEKGKDVELRCDPISGHTALYWYRQSLGQGLEFLIYFQGNSAPDKSGLPSDRFSAERTGGSVSTLTIQRTQQEDSAVYLCASSFRAGIFDEQFFGPGTRLTVL.